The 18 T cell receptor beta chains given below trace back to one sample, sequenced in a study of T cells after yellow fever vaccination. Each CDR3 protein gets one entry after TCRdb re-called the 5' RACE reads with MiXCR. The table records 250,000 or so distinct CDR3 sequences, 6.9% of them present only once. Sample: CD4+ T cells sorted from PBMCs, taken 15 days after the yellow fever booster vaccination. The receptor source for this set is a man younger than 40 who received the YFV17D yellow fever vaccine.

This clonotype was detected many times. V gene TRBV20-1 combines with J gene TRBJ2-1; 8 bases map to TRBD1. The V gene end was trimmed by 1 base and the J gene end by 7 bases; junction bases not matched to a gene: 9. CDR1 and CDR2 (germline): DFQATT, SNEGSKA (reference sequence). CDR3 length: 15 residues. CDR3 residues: CSARVQGAPLNEQFF. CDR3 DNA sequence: TGCAGTGCTAGAGTCCAGGGGGCGCCGCTGAATGAGCAGTTCTTC.

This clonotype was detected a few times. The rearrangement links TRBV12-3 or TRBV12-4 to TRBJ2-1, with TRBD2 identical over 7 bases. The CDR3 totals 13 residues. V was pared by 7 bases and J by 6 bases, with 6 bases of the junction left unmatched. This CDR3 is CASNPGLSNEQFF. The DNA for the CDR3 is TGTGCCAGCAATCCGGGACTAAGCAATGAGCAGTTCTTC.

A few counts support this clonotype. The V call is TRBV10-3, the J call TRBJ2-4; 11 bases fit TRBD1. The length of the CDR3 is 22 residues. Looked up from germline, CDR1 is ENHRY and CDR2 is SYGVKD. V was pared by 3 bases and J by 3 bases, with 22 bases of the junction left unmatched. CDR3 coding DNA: TGTGCCATCAGTGATTGGGGACAGGGGGGCCTCTCCGGGATGTCAGGCAAAAACATTCAGTACTTC. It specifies CAISDWGQGGLSGMSGKNIQYF.

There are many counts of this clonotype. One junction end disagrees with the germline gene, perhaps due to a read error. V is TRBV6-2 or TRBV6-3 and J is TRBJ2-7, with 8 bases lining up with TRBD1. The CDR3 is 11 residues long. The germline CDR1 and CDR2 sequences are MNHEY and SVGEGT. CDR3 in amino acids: CASSASWDRTF. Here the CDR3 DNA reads TGTGCCAGCAGTGCCTCCTGGGACAGGACCTTC.

CDR3 protein: CASSQDLEFIEQFF. The CDR3 DNA reads TGCGCCAGCAGCCAAGATTTGGAGTTTATCGAGCAGTTCTTC. The chain joins TRBV4-3 to TRBJ2-1; D ambiguous. CDR3 length equals 14 residues. Trimming left V 0 bases short and J 10 bases short, with 13 bases between. Germline V CDR1 and CDR2: LGHNA, YSLEER.

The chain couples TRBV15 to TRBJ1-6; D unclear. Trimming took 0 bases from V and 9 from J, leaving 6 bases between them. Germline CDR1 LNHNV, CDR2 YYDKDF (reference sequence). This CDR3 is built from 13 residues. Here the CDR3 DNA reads TGTGCCACCAGCAGAGAAGGAGGTTCACCCCTCCACTTT. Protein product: CATSREGGSPLHF.

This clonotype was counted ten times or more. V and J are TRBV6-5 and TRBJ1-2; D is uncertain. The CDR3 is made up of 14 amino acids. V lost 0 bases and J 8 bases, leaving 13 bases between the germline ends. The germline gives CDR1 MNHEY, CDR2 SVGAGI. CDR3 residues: CASSYSIGRVGYTF. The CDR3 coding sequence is TGTGCCAGCAGTTACTCGATCGGGAGGGTCGGCTACACCTTC.

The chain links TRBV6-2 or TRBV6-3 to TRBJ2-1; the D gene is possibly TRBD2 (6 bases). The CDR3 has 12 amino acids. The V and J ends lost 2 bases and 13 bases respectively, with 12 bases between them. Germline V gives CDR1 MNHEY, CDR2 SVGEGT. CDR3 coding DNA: TGTGCCAGCAGTTACGAGACTAGACAACAGTTCTTC. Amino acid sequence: CASSYETRQQFF.

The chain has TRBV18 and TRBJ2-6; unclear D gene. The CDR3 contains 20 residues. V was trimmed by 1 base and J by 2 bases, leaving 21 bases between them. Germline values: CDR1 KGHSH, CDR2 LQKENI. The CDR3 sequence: CASSPRNGARLSAGANVLTF. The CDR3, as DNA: TGTGCCAGCTCACCACGAAATGGCGCCAGGTTGTCGGCTGGGGCCAACGTCCTGACTTTC.

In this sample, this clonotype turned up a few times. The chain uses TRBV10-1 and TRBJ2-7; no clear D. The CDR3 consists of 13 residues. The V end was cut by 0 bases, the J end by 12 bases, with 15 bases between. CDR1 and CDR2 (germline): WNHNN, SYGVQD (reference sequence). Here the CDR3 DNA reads TGCGCCAGCAGTGAGTCCGACATATCCTGGAGGTACTTC. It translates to CASSESDISWRYF.

CDR3 sequence reads: CASSRRIYGYTF. The CDR3 DNA reads TGTGCCAGCTCCCGTCGGATCTATGGCTACACCTTC. The genes are TRBV12-3 or TRBV12-4 and TRBJ1-2; no firm D call. The CDR3 is 12 residues long. V lost 8 bases, J lost 4 bases, and 11 bases lay in between.

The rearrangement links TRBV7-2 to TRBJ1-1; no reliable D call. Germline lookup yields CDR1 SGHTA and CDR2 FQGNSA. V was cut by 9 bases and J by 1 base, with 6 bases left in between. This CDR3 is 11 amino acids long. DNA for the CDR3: TGTGCCAGTGGGCGGAACACTGAAGCTTTCTTT. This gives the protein CASGRNTEAFF.

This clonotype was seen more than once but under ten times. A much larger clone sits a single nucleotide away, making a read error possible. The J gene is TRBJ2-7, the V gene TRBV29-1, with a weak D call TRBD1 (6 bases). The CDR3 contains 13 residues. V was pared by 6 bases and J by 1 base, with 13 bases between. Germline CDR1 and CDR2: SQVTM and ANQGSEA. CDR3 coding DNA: TGCAGCGTCGCGGACAGCGGTTCCTACGAGCAGTACTTC. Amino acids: CSVADSGSYEQYF.

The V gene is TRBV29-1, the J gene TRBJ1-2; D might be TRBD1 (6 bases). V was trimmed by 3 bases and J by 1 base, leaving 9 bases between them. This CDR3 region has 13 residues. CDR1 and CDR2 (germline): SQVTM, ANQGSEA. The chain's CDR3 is CSVEPQGNYGYTF. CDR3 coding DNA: TGCAGCGTTGAGCCACAGGGTAACTATGGCTACACCTTC.

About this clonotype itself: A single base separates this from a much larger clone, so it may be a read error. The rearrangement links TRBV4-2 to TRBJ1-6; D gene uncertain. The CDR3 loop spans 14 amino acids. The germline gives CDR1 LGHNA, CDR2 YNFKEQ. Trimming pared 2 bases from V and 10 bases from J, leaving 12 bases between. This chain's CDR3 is CASSQHGPKSPLHF. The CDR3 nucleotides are TGTGCCAGCAGCCAACATGGACCAAAATCACCCCTCCACTTT.

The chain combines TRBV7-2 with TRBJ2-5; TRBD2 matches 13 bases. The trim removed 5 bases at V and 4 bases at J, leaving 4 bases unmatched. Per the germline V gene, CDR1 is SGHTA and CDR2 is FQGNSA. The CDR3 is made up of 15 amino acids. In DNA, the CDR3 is TGTGCCAGCAGCCTGGGACTAGCGGGAACAGAGACCCAGTACTTC. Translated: CASSLGLAGTETQYF.

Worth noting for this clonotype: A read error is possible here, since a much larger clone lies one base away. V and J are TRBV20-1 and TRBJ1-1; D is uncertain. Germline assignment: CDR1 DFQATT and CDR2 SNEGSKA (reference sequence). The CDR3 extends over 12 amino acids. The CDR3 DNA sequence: TGCAGTGGGCTACAGAGGAACACTGAAGATTTCTTT. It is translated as CSGLQRNTEDFF.

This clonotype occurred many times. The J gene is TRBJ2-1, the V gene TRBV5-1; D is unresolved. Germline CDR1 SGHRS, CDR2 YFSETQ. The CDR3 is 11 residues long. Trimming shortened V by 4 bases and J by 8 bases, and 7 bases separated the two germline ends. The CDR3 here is CASSHLDEQFF. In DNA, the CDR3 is TGCGCCAGCAGCCATCTGGATGAGCAGTTCTTC.